A selection of T cell receptor beta chains follows, all from one sample in a study of cytomegalovirus exposure and HLA in healthy donors. The data were produced by immunoSEQ multiplex PCR, yet TCRdb's version contains in-frame clones alone and is incomplete. The data show some 60,000 clones, 70% to 85% seen once. The sequencing sample was made of PBMCs. The receptors stem from a man aged 40-49 years in good health and CMV-seronegative. CDR3s include the opening cysteine and the closing phenylalanine or tryptophan. D genes are given only for firm matches. Clone size is shown for a subset of rows, as once, few, many or a class of expanded clone.

. . TRBJ1-2 TRBV6-5 CASSYSGGNYGYTF TGTGCCAGCAGTTACTCGGGAGGGAACTATGGCTACACCTTC
. TRBD1 TRBJ1-3 TRBV7-2 CASSPRRPGQALGNTIYF TGTGCCAGCAGCCCCCGACGTCCGGGACAGGCTCTCGGAAACACCATATATTTT
. . TRBJ2-3 TRBV6-5 CASRLLGTGSDTQYF TGTGCCAGCAGGCTACTAGGAACCGGATCGGATACGCAGTATTTT
. . TRBJ1-2 TRBV9 CASSRGLTGSYGYTF TGTGCCAGCAGCAGGGGCCTCACAGGGAGTTATGGCTACACCTTC
. . TRBJ2-2 TRBV2 CASHRDGDTGELFF TGTGCCAGCCACAGGGACGGAGACACCGGGGAGCTGTTTTTT
. . TRBJ2-1 TRBV11-2 CASSLDWRNTRNRNEQFF TGTGCCAGCAGCTTAGATTGGCGGAATACGCGGAATCGGAATGAGCAGTTCTTC
. . TRBJ2-7 TRBV5-4 CASSPLFCESYEQYF TGTGCCAGCAGCCCCTTGTTCTGCGAATCCTACGAGCAGTACTTC
. TRBD1 TRBJ2-1 TRBV5-4 CASSRGQGGRTYNEQFF TGTGCCAGCAGTCGAGGACAGGGGGGTAGAACCTACAATGAGCAGTTCTTC
. . TRBJ2-5 TRBV7-9 CASGSGGETQYF TGTGCCAGCGGAAGCGGAGGAGAGACCCAGTACTTC
. TRBD1 TRBJ1-2 TRBV7-9 CASSLDGRGRVDYGYTF TGTGCCAGCAGCTTAGACGGCAGGGGGCGCGTGGACTATGGCTACACCTTC
. TRBD1 TRBJ2-3 TRBV7-6 CASSLAEGTGYTDTQYF TGTGCCAGCAGCTTAGCGGAGGGGACAGGGTACACAGATACGCAGTATTTT
. . TRBJ1-3 TRBV4-3 CASTWTVSSGNTIYF TGCGCCAGCACGTGGACAGTGAGCTCTGGAAACACCATATATTTT
. . TRBJ2-3 TRBV2 CASSELDSLTGTQYF TGTGCCAGCAGTGAACTGGACTCCCTAACGGGTACGCAGTATTTT
once . TRBJ2-2 TRBV19 CASSLGQTNTGELFF TGTGCCAGTAGTCTCGGACAGACGAACACCGGGGAGCTGTTTTTT
. TRBD1 TRBJ1-6 TRBV25-1 CASSPPGQGHSPLHF TGTGCCAGCAGTCCCCCGGGACAGGGGCATTCACCCCTCCACTTT
. . TRBJ2-5 TRBV15 CATRGGLETQYF TGTGCCACCAGGGGCGGGTTAGAGACCCAGTACTTC
. TRBD1 TRBJ2-2 TRBV7-8 CASSGDKLGQLNTGELFF TGTGCCAGCAGCGGGGACAAATTGGGACAGCTGAACACCGGGGAGCTGTTTTTT
once . TRBJ1-3 TRBV29-1 CSVEFQQAASGNTIYF TGCAGCGTTGAATTCCAACAGGCGGCCTCTGGAAACACCATATATTTT
. . TRBJ2-1 TRBV7-2 CASSLVPTRDSSNEQFF TGTGCCAGCAGCTTAGTCCCCACACGGGATTCGAGTAATGAGCAGTTCTTC
. . TRBJ2-5 TRBV5-1 CASSRGEQETQYF TGCGCCAGCAGTCGTGGGGAGCAAGAGACCCAGTACTTC
once . TRBJ2-2 TRBV5-1 CASYWGSGSGELFF TGCGCCAGCTACTGGGGCTCAGGGTCCGGGGAGCTGTTTTTT
. TRBD1 TRBJ1-2 TRBV28 CASSSDPRTGIYTF TGTGCCAGCAGTTCGGACCCCAGGACAGGGATCTACACCTTC
few . TRBJ2-4 TRBV2 CASCEQGYENIQYF TGTGCCAGCTGTGAACAGGGTTACGAAAACATTCAGTACTTC
. . TRBJ1-3 TRBV30 CAWSRDKDSGNTIYF TGTGCCTGGAGCCGCGACAAAGACTCTGGAAACACCATATATTTT